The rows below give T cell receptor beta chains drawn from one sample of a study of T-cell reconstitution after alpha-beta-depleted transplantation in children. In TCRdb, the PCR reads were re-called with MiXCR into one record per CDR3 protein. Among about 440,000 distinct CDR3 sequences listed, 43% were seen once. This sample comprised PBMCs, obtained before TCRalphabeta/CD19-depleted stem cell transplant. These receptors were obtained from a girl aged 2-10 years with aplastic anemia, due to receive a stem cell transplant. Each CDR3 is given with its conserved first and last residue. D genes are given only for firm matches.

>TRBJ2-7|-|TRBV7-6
CASSLVIESYEQYF
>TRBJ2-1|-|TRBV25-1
CASSRIELGNEQFF
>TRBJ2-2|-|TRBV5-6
CASSYWISGDGELFF
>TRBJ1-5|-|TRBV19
CASSTTGPNQPQHF
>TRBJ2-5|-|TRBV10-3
CAISVTQGGGETQYF
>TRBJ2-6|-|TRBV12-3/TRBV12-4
CASSLAAGVKARGANVLTF
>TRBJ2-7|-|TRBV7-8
CASSSRRPYEQYF
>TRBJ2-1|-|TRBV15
CATGPRSSYNEQFF
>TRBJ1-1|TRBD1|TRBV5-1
CASSYRVGQGLTEAFF
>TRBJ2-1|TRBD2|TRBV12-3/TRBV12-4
CASSRGLAGGYNEQFF
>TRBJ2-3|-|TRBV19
CASTAGTDTQYF
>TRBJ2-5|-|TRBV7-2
CASSSTGLGETQYF
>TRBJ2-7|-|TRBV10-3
CAIRGLREQYF
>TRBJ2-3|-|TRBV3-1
CASSQGLDTDTQYF
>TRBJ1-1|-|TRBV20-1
CSARGGQGLNTEAFF
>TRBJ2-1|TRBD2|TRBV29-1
CSVEETSGSYNEQFF
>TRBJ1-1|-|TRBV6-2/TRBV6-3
CASRRANKGLGRGMNTEAFF
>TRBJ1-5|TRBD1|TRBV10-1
CASSLNRGGNQPQHF
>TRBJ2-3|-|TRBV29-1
CSGTTDTQYF
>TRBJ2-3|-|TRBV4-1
CASSQDVGDTQYF
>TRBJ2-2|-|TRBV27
CASSFFRSNTGELFF
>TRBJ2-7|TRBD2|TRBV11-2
CASSSLLAVSYEQYF
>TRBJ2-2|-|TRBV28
CASQQQNTGELFF
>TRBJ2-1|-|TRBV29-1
CSVGSGTKQFF
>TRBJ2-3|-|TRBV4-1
CASSQLTLVSGTDTQYF
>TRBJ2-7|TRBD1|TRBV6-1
CASRIQGAVNEQYF
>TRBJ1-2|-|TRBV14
CASSLLGGLYTF
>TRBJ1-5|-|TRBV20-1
CSASPDGQPQHF
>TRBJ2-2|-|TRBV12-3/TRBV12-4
CASSKSRDSNTGELFF
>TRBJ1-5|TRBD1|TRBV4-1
CASSQDTTKDRWSNQPQHF
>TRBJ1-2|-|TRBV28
CASEDGPLYGYTF
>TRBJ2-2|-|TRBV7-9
CASSSPQRTGELFF
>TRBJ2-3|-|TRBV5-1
CASSRVQDTQYF
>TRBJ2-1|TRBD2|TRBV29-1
CSVETSVYNEQFF